The text below deals with one T cell receptor beta chain. Its antigen remains unidentified. Researchers ran the PCR with 60 Vbeta and 13 Jbeta primers. Libraries were prepared by immunoSEQ multiplex PCR; TCRdb keeps only in-frame clonotypes and omits some of them. The data show about 120,000 clones, more than 60% seen once. The sample comes from a study of cytomegalovirus exposure and HLA in healthy donors. The study, taken as a whole, reports: More clonal expansion characterized HLA-associated TCR beta chains than equally common others in a later analysis. Presence/absence analysis assumed near-uniform sequencing depth across donors. In a later analysis, V- and J-gene trimming of beta chains associated with a DCLRE1C missense variant, replicated independently.

Samples came from healthy bone marrow donors. The receptor comes from a middle-aged woman in good health and CMV-seronegative. Sequences were obtained from PBMCs.

Here the CDR3 reads CASSQEGLAAGGNEQFF. The CDR3 DNA follows: TGTGCCAGCAGCCAAGAGGGACTAGCGGCAGGCGGCAATGAGCAGTTCTTC. The chain uses TRBV7-8 and TRBJ2-1, with 11 bases lining up with TRBD2. Trimming removed 5 bases from V and 6 bases from J; junction bases left unmatched: 12. This CDR3 region has 17 residues. CDR1 is SGHVS, CDR2 FQNEAQ, per germline.